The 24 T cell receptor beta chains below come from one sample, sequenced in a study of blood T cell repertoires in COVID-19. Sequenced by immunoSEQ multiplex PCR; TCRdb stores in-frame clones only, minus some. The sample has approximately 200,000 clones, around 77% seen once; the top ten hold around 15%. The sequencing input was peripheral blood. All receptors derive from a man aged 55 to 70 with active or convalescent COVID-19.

The DNA for the CDR3 is TGTGCCATCAGTCCGACTAGCGGGAATGGAGAGACCCAGTACTTC. Amino acids: CAISPTSGNGETQYF. This chain joins TRBV10-3 and TRBJ2-5; 11 nucleotides match TRBD2. This CDR3 is 15 amino acids long. Germline V lookup: CDR1 ENHRY, CDR2 SYGVKD. The trim removed 5 bases at V and 4 bases at J, leaving 6 bases unmatched.

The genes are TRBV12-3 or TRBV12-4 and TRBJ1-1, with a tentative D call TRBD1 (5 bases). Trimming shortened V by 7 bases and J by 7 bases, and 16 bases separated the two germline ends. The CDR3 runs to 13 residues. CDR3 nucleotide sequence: TGTGCCAGCACCCCTTGGGGCGACCGTGAAGCTTTCTTT. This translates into CASTPWGDREAFF.

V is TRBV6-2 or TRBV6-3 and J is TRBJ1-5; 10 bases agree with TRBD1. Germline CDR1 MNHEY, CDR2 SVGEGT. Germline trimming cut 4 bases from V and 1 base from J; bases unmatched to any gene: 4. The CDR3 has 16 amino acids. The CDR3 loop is CASSSGTGVSNQPQHF. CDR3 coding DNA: TGTGCCAGCAGTTCCGGGACAGGGGTGAGCAATCAGCCCCAGCATTTT.

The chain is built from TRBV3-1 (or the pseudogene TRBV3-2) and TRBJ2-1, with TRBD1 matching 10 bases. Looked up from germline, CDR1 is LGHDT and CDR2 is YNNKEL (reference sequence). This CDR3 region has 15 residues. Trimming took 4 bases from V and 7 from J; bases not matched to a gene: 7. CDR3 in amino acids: CASSPFGQGGNEQFF. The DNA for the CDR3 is TGTGCCAGCAGCCCCTTCGGACAGGGGGGGAATGAGCAGTTCTTC.

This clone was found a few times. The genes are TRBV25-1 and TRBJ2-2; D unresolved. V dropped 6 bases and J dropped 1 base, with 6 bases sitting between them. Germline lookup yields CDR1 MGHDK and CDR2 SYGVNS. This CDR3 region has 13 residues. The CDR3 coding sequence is TGTGCCAGCAGCCCGGGGAACACCGGGGAGCTGTTTTTT. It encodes CASSPGNTGELFF.

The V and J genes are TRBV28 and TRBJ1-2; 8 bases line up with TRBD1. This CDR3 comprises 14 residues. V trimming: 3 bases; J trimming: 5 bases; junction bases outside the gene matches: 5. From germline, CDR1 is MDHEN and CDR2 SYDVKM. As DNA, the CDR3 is TGTGCCAGCAGTTTGGGTGACAGGGGATATGGCTACACCTTC. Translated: CASSLGDRGYGYTF.

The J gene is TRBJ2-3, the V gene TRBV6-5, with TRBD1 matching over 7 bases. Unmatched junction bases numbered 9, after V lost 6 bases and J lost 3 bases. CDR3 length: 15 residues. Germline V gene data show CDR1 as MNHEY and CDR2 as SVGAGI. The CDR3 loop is CASRPNRGPTDTQYF. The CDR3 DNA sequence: TGTGCCAGCAGACCGAACAGGGGTCCTACAGATACGCAGTATTTT.

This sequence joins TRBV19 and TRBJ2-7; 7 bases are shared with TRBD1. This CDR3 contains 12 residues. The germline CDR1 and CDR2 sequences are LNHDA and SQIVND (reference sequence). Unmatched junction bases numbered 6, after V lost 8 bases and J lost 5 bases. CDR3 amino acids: CASSQGFNEQYF. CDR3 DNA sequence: TGTGCCAGTTCACAGGGGTTCAACGAGCAGTACTTC.

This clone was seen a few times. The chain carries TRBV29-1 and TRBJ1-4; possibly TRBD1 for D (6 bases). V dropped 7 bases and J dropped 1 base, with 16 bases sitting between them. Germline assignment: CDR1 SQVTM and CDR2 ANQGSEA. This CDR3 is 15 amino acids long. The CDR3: CSANQGGGTNEKLFF. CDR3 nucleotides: TGCAGCGCAAACCAAGGGGGTGGAACTAATGAAAAACTGTTTTTT.

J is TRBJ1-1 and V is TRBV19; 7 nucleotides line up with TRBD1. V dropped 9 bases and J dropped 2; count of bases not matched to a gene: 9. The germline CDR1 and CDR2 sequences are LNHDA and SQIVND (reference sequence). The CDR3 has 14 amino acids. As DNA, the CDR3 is TGTGCCAGGCCTGACAGGGTAGCAAACACTGAAGCTTTCTTT. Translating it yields CARPDRVANTEAFF.

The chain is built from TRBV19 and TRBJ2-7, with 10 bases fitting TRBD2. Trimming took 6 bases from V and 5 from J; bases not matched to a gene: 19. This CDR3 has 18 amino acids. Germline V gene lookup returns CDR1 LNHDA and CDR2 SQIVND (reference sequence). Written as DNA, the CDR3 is TGTGCCAGTAGCACCGGGGCTAGCGGAGCTAGCGGGAGAAACGAGCAGTACTTC. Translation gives CASSTGASGASGRNEQYF.

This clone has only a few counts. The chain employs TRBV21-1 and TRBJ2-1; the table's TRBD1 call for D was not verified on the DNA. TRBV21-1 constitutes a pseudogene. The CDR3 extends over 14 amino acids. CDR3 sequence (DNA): TGTGCCAGCAGCAGTGGACATATACCTGATGAGCAGTTCTTC. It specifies CASSSGHIPDEQFF.

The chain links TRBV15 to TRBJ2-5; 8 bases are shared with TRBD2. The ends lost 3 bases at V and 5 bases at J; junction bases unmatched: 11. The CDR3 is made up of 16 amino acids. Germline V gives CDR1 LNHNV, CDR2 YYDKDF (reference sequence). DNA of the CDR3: TGTGCCACCAGCAGTCCGGCTAGCGGGCGGAGGGAGACCCAGTACTTC. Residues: CATSSPASGRRETQYF.

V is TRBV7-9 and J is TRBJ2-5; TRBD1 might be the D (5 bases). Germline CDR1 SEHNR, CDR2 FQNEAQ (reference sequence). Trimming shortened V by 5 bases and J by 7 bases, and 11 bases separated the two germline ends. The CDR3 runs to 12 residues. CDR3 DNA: TGTGCCAGCAGCCCAGGGTTAGGGACCCAGTACTTC. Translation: CASSPGLGTQYF.

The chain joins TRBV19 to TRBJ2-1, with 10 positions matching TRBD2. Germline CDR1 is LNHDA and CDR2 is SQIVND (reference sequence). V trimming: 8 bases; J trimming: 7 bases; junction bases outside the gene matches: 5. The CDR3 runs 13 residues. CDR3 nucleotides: TGTGCCAGTGGCCAGCGGGAGGGGAATGAGCAGTTCTTC. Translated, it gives CASGQREGNEQFF.

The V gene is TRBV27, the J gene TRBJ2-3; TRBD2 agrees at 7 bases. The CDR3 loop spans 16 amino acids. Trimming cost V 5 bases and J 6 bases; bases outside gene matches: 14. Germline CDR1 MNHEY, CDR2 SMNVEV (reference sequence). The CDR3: CASSTPRTRAPDTQYF. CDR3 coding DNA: TGTGCCAGCAGTACCCCCCGGACTAGGGCCCCGGATACGCAGTATTTT.

The CDR3 bases are TGCGCCAGCAGGGCCGGGACTACCTACGAGCAGTACTTC. Translating it yields CASRAGTTYEQYF. The gene calls are TRBV5-1 and TRBJ2-7; TRBD2 agrees at 7 bases. Germline V lookup: CDR1 SGHRS, CDR2 YFSETQ. J gave up 2 bases and V 5 bases, and 4 bases lay outside the gene matches. CDR3 length equals 13 residues.

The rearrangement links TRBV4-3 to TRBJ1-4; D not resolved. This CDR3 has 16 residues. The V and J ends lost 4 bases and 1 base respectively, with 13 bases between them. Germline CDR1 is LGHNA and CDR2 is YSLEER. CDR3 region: CASSRRKGRTNEKLFF. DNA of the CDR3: TGCGCCAGCAGCCGAAGGAAAGGGAGAACTAATGAAAAACTGTTTTTT.

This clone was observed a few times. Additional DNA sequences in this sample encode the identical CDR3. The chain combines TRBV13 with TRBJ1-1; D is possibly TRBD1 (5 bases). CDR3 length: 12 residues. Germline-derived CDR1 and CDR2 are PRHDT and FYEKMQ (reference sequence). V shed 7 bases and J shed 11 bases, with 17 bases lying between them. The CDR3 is CASNRGEGQAFF. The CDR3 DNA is TGTGCCAGCAACCGGGGGGAGGGGCAGGCTTTCTTT.

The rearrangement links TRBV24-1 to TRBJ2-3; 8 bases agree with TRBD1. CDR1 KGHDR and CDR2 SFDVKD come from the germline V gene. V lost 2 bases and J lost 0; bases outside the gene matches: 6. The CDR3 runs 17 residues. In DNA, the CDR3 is TGTGCCACCAGTGATTCCTGGACAGGGAGAAGCACAGATACGCAGTATTTT. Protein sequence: CATSDSWTGRSTDTQYF.

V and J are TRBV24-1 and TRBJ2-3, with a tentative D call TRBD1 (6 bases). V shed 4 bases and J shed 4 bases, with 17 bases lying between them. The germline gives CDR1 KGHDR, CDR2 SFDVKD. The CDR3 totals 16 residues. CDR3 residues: CATSEPTGPAADTQYF. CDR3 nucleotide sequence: TGTGCCACCAGTGAACCCACAGGGCCCGCGGCAGATACGCAGTATTTT.

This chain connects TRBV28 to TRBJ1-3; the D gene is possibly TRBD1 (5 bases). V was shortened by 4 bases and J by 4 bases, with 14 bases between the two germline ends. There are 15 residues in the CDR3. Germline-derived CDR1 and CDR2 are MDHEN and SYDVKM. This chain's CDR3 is CASSSGRGFGNTIYF. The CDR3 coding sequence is TGTGCCAGCAGTTCCGGCCGGGGGTTCGGAAACACCATATATTTT. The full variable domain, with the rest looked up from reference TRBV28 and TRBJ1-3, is DVKVTQSSRYLVKRTGEKVFLECVQDMDHENMFWYRQDPGLGLRLIYFSYDVKMKEKGDIPEGYSVSREKKERFSLILESASTNQTSMYLCASSSGRGFGNTIYFGEGSWLTVV.

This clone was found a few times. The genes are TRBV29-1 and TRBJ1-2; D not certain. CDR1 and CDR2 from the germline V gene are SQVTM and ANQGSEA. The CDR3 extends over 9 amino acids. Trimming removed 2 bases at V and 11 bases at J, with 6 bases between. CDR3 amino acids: CSVESHYTF. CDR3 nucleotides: TGCAGCGTTGAATCCCATTACACCTTC.

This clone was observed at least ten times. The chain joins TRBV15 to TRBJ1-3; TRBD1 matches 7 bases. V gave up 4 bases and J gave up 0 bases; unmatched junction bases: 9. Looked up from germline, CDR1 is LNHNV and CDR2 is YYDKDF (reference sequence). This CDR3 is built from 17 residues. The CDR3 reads CATSINTGQFSGNTIYF. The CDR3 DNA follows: TGTGCCACCAGCATTAATACGGGACAGTTCTCTGGAAACACCATATATTTT.